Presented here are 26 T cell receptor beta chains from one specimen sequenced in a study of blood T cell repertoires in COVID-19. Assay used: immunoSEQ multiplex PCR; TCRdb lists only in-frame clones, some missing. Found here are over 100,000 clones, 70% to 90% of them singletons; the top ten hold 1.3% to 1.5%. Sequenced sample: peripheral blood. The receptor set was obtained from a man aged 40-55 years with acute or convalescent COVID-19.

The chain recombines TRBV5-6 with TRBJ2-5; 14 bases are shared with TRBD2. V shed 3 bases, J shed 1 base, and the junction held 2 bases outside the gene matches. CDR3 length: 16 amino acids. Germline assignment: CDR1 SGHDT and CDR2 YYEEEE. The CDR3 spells CASSSGLAGGQETQYF. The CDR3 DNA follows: TGTGCCAGCAGCTCAGGACTAGCGGGGGGCCAAGAGACCCAGTACTTC.

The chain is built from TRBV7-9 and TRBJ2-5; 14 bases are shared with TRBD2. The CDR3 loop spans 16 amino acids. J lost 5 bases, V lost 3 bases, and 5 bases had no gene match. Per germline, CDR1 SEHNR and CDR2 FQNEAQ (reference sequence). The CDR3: CASSLGLAGVGETQYF. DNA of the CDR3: TGTGCCAGCAGCTTGGGACTAGCGGGAGTAGGGGAGACCCAGTACTTC.

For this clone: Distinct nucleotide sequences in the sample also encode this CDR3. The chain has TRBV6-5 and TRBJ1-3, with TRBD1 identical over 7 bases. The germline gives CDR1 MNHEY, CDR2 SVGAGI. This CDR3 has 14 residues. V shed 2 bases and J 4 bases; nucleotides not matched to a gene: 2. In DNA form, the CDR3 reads TGTGCCAGCAGTTACAGGGGGCCCGGAAACACCATATATTTT. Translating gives CASSYRGPGNTIYF.

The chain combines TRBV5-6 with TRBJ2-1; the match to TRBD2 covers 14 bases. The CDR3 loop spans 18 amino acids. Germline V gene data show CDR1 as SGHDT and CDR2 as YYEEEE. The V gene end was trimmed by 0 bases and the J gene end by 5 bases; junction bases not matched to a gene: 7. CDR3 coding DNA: TGTGCCAGCAGCTTGGGACTAGCGGGAGGGCCGCGAGACAATGAGCAGTTCTTC. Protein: CASSLGLAGGPRDNEQFF.

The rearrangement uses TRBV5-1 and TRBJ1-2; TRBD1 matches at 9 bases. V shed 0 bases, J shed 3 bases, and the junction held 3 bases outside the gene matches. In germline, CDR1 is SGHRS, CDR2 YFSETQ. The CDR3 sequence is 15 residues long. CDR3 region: CASSLVTGGYYGYTF. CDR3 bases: TGCGCCAGCAGCTTGGTAACAGGGGGCTACTATGGCTACACCTTC.

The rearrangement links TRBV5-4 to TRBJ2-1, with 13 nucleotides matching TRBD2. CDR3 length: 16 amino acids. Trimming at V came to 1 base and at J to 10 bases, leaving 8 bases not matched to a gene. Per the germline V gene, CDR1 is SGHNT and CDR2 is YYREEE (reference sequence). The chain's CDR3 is CASSLSLAGGPREQFF. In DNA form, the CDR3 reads TGTGCCAGCAGCTTGTCACTAGCGGGAGGGCCGAGAGAGCAGTTCTTC. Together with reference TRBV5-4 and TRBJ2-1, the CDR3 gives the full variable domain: ETGVTQSPTHLIKTRGQQVTLRCSSQSGHNTVSWYQQALGQGPQFIFQYYREEENGRGNFPPRFSGLQFPNYSSELNVNALELDDSALYLCASSLSLAGGPREQFFGPGTRLTVL.

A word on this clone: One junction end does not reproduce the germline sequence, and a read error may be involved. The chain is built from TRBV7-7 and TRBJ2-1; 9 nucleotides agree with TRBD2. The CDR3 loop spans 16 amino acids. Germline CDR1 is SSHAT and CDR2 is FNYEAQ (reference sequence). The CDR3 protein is CASSLGAGGRNNEQFF. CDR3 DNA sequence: TGTGCTAGCAGCTTAGGGGCGGGAGGGCGCAACAATGAGCAGTTCTTC.

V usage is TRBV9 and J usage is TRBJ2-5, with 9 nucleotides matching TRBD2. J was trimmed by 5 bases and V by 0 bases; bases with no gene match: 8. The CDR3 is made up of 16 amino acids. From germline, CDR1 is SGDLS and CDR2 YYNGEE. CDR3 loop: CASSVAGRGGRETQYF. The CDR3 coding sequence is TGTGCCAGCAGCGTAGCAGGGCGGGGGGGCCGCGAGACCCAGTACTTC.

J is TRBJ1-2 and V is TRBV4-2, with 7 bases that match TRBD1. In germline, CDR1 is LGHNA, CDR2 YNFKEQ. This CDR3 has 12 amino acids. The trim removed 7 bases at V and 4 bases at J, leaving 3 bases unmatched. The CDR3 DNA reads TGTGCCAGCACCCGGGACAGCTATGGCTACACCTTC. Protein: CASTRDSYGYTF.

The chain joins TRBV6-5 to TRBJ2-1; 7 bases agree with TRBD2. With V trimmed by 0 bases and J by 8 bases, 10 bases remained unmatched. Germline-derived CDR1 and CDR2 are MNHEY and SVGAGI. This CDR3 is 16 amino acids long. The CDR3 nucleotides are TGTGCCAGCAGTTACTCCCTGGGGGGAGGGCCTCATGAGCAGTTCTTC. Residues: CASSYSLGGGPHEQFF.

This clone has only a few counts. CDR3 residues: CATSRGGGPNEQFF. CDR3 DNA: TGTGCCACCAGCAGAGGGGGGGGGCCCAATGAGCAGTTCTTC. This sequence joins TRBV15 and TRBJ2-1; TRBD2 might be the D (7 bases). Trimming took 1 base from V and 6 from J, leaving 10 bases between them. Germline CDR1 and CDR2: LNHNV and YYDKDF (reference sequence). CDR3 length: 14 residues.

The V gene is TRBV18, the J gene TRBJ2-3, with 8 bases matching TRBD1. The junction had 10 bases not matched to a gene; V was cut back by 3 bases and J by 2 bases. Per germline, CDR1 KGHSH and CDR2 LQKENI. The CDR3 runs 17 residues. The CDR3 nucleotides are TGTGCCAGCTCACCCCCTTCCGGACAGGGAAACACAGATACGCAGTATTTT. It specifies CASSPPSGQGNTDTQYF. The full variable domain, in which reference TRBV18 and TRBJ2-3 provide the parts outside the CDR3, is NAGVMQNPRHLVRRRGQEARLRCSPMKGHSHVYWYRQLPEEGLKFMVYLQKENIIDESGMPKERFSAEFPKEGPSILRIQQVVRGDSAAYFCASSPPSGQGNTDTQYFGPGTRLTVL.

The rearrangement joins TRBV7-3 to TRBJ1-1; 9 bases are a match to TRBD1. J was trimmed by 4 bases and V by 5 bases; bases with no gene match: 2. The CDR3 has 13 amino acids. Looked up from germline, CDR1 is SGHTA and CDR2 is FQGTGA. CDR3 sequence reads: CASSLGQGTEAFF. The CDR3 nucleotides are TGTGCCAGCAGCCTGGGACAGGGCACTGAAGCTTTCTTT.

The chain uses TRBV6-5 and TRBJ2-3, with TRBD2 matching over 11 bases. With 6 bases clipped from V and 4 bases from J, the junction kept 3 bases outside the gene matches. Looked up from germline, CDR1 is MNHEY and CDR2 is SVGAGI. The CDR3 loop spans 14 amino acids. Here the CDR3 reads CASRGLAGADTQYF. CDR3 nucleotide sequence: TGTGCCAGCAGAGGACTAGCGGGTGCAGATACGCAGTATTTT.

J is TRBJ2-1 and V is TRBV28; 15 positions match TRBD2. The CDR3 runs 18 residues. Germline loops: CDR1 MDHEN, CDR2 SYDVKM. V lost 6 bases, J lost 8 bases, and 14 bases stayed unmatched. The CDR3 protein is CASSGGGLAGGIFYEQFF. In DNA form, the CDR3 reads TGTGCCAGCAGCGGAGGGGGACTAGCGGGAGGTATTTTTTATGAGCAGTTCTTC.

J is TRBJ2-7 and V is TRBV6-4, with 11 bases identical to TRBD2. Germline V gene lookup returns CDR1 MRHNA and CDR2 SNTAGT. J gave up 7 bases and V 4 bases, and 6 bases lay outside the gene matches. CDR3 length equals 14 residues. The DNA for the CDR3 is TGTGCCAGCAGTGTGCTAGCGGGAGGAGGGGAGCAGTACTTC. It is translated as CASSVLAGGGEQYF.

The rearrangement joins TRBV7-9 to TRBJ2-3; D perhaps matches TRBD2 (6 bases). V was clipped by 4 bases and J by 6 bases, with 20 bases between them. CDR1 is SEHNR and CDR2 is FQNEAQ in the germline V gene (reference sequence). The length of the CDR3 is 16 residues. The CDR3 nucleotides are TGTGCCAGCAGCTCCCGGGACCCCCGGGGGTGGGATACGCAGTATTTT. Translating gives CASSSRDPRGWDTQYF.

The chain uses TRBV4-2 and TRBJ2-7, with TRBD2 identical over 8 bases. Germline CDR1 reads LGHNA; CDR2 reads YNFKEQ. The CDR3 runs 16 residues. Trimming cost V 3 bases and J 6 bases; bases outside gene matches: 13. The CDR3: CASSQGKISGSGEQYF. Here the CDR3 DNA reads TGTGCCAGCAGCCAGGGGAAAATCAGCGGGAGTGGCGAGCAGTACTTC.

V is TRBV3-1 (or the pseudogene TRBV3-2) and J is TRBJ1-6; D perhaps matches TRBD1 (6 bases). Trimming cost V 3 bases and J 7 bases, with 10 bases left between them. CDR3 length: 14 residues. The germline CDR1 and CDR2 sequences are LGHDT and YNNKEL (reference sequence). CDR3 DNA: TGTGCCAGCAGCCATACGACAGGCAATTCACCCCTCCACTTT. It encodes CASSHTTGNSPLHF.

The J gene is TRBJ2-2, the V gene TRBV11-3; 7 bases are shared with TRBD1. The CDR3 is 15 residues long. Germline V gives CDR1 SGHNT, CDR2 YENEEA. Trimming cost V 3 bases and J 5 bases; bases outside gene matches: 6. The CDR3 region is CASSFRQGRTGELFF. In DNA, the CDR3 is TGTGCCAGCAGCTTCAGACAGGGAAGGACCGGGGAGCTGTTTTTT.

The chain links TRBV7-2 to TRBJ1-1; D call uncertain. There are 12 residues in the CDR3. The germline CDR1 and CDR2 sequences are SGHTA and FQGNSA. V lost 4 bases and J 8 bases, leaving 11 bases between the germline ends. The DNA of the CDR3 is TGTGCCAGCAGCTCCTTTCGCGGGGAAGCTTTCTTT. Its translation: CASSSFRGEAFF.

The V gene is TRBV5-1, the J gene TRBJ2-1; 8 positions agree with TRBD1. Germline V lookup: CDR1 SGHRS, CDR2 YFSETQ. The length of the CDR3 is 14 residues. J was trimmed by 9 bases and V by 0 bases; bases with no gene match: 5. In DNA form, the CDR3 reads TGCGCCAGCAGCTTGGGGACAGGGAGCGGTGAGCAGTTCTTC. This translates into CASSLGTGSGEQFF.

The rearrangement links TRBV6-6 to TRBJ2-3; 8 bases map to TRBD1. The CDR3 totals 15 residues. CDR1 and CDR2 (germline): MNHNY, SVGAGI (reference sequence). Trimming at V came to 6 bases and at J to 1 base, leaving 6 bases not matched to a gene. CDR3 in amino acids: CASSLGTGRTDTQYF. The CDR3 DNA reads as TGTGCCAGCAGCCTCGGGACAGGTCGCACAGATACGCAGTATTTT.

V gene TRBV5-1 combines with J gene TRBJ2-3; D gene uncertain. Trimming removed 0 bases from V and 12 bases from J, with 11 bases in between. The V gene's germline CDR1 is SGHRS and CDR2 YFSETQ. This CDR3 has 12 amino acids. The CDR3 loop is CASSLDLVSQYF. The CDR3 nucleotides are TGCGCCAGCAGCTTGGATCTAGTGAGTCAGTATTTT.

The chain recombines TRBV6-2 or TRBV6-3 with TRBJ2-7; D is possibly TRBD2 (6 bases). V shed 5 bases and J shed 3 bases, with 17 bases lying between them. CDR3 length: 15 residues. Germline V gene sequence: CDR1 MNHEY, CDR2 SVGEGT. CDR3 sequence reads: CASSTPGGKFYEQYF. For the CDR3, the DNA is TGTGCCAGCAGTACCCCCGGGGGTAAATTCTACGAGCAGTACTTC.

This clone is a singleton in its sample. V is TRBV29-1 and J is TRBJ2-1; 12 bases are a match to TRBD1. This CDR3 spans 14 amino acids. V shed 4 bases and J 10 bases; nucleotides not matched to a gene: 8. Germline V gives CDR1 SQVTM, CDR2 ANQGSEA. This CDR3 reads CSVGSGQGAWEQFF. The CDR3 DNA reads TGCAGCGTTGGGTCGGGACAGGGGGCTTGGGAGCAGTTCTTC.